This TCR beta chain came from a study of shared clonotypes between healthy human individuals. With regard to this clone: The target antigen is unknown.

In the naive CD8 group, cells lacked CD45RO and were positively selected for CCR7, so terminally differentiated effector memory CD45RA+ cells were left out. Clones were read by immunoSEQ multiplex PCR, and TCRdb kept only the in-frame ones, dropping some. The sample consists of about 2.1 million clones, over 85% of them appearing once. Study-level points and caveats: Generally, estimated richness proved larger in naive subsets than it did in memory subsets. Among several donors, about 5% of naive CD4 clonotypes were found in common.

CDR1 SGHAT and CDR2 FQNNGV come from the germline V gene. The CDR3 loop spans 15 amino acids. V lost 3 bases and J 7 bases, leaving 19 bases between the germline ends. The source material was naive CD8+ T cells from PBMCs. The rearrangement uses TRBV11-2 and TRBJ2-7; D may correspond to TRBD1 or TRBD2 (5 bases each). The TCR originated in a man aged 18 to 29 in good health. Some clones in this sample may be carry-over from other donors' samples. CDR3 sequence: CASSLTGTAGLEQYF. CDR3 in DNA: TGTGCCAGCAGCTTGACCGGGACGGCAGGATTGGAGCAGTACTTC.